This T cell receptor beta chain originates from a study of monozygotic twins with inflammatory bowel disease. General study results and limits: Whether twins were concordant or discordant made no difference to repertoire similarity, possibly from limited power.

With no T cell sorting beforehand, total RNA was isolated from whole blood. Following a re-call of the 5' RACE reads, TCRdb has one entry per CDR3 protein and lacks DNA. Its table records around 450,000 distinct CDR3 sequences. This CDR3 spans 14 amino acids. From germline, CDR1 is MNHEY and CDR2 SMNVEV (reference sequence). In regard to this clonotype: What it binds is not known.

V usage is TRBV27 and J usage is TRBJ1-5. Material: blood. This TCR was recovered from a human donor with ulcerative colitis or Crohn's disease, or a healthy co-twin of an affected twin (not recorded which). CDR3 sequence: CASSLGLTNQPQHF.